This T cell receptor (beta chain) stems from a study of blood T cells in healthy people across ages. Study-wide results and caveats: Percentage of naive T cells showed a strong correlation with TCR beta diversity.

On this clonotype itself: Its antigen is unknown.

Investigators took around 11 milliliters of peripheral blood from every donor. PCR was performed a second time for roughly 7 to 12 cycles using a sample-barcoded 5' primer and a J-beta primer mix. With 12 random nucleotides, a template-switch adaptor tagged each individual cDNA molecule. MiXCR, applied by TCRdb to the 5' RACE reads, yields one record per CDR3 protein. The sample has some 1.4 million distinct CDR3 sequences; 42% are singletons. The sample taken for sequencing was blood. This sequence originates from a woman under 30 in good health.

The DNA for the CDR3 is TGCGCCAGCAGCGCTCAGTACCAAGAGACCCAGTACTTC. Residues: CASSAQYQETQYF. The V call is TRBV4-1, the J call TRBJ2-5, with D unresolved. The germline V gene encodes CDR1 MGHRA and CDR2 YSYEKL. There are 13 residues in the CDR3. Trimming stripped 5 bases from V and 0 bases from J, with 7 bases between.